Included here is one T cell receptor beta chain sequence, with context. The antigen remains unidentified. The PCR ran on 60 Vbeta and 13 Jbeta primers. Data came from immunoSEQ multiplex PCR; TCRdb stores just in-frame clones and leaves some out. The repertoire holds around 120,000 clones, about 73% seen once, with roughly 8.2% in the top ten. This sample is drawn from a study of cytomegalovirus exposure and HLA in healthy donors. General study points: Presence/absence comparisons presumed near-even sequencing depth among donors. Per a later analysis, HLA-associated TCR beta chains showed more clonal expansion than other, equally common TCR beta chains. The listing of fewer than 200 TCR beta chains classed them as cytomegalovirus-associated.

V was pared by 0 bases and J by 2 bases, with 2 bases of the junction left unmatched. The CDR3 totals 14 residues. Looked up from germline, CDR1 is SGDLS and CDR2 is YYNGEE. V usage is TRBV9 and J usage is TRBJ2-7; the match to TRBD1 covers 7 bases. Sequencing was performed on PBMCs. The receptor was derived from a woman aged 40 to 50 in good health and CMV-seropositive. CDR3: CASSVGQGPYEQYF. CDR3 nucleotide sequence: TGTGCCAGCAGCGTAGGACAGGGACCCTACGAGCAGTACTTC.